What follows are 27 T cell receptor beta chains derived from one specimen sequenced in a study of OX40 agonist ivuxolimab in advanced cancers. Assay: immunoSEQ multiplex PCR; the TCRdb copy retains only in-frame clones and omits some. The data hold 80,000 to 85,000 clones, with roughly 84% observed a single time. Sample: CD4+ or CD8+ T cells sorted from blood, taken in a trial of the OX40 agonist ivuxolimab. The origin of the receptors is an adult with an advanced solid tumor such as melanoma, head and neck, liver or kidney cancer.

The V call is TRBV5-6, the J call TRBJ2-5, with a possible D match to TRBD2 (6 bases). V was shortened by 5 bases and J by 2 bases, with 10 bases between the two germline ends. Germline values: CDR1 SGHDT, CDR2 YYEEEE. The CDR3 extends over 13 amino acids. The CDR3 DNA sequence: TGTGCCAGCAGTGGACTACCGCAAGAGACCCAGTACTTC. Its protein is CASSGLPQETQYF.

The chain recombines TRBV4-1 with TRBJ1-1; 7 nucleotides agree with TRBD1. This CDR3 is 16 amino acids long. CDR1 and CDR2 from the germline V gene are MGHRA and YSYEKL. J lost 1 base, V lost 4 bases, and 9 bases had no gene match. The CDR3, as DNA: TGCGCCAGCAGCCCTAGACAGGGAGAAGCGAACACTGAAGCTTTCTTT. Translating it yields CASSPRQGEANTEAFF.

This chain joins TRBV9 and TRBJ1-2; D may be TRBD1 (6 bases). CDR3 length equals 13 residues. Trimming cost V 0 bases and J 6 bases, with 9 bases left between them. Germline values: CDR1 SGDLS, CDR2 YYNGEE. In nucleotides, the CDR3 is TGTGCCAGCAGCGTAGATTCAGGGGATGGCTACACCTTC. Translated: CASSVDSGDGYTF.

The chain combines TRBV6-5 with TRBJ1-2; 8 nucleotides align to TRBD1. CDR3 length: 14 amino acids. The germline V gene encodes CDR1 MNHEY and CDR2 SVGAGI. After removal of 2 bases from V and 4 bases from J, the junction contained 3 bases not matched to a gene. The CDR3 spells CASSYGQGPYGYTF. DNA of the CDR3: TGTGCCAGCAGTTACGGACAGGGACCCTATGGCTACACCTTC.

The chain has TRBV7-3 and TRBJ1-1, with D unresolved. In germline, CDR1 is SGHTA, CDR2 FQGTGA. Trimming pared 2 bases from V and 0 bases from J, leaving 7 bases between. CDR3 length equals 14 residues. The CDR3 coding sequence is TGTGCCAGCAGCTTAGGTCCTTTGAACACTGAAGCTTTCTTT. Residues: CASSLGPLNTEAFF.

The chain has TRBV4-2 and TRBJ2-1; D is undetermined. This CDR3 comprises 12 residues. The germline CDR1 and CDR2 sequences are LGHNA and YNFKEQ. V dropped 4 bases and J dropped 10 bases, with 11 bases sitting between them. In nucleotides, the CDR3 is TGTGCCAGCAGCCGCCCCCTGGGGGAGCAGTTCTTC. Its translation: CASSRPLGEQFF.

The CDR3 DNA follows: TGTGCCAGTAGTAATGTAAACCCCACAGATACGCAGTATTTT. The encoded protein is CASSNVNPTDTQYF. V gene TRBV19 combines with J gene TRBJ2-3; D is unclear. V lost 4 bases and J lost 2, with 10 bases in between. The CDR3 runs 14 residues. CDR1 is LNHDA, CDR2 SQIVND, per germline (reference sequence).

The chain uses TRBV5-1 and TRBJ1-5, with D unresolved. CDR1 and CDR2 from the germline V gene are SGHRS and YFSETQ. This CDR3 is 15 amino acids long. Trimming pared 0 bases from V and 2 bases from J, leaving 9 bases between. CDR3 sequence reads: CASSLEGGRNQPQHF. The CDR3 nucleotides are TGCGCCAGCAGCTTGGAGGGCGGACGCAATCAGCCCCAGCATTTT.

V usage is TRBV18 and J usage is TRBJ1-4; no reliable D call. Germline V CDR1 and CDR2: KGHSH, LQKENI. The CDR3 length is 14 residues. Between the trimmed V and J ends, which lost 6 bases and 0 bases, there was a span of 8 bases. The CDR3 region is CASSPTATNEKLFF. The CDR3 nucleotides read TGTGCCAGCTCCCCGACTGCAACTAATGAAAAACTGTTTTTT.

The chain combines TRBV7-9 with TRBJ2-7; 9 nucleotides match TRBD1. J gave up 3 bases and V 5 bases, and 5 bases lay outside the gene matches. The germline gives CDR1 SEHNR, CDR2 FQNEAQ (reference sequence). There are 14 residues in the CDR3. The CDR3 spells CASSHRQGDYEQYF. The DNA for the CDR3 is TGTGCCAGCAGCCATCGACAGGGGGACTACGAGCAGTACTTC.

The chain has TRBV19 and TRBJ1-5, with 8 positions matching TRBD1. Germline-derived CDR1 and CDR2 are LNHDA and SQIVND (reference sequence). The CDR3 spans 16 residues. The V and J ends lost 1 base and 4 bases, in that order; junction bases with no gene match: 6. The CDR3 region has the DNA TGTGCCAGTAGTATAGGGGCAGGGGGCCGAAATCAGCCCCAGCATTTT. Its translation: CASSIGAGGRNQPQHF.

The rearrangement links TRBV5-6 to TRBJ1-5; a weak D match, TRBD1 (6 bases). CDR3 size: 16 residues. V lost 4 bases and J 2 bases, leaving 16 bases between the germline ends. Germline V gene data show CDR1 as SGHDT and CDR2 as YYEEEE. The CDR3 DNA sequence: TGTGCCAGCAGCATCGGACAGCCGTATGGCAATCAGCCCCAGCATTTT. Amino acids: CASSIGQPYGNQPQHF. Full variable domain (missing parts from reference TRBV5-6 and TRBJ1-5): DAGVTQSPTHLIKTRGQQVTLRCSPKSGHDTVSWYQQALGQGPQFIFQYYEEEERQRGNFPDRFSGHQFPNYSSELNVNALLLGDSALYLCASSIGQPYGNQPQHFGDGTRLSIL.

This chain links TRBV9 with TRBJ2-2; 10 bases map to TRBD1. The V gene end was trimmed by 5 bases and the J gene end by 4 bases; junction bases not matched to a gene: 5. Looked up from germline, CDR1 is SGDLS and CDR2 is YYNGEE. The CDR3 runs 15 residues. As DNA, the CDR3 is TGTGCCAGCAGAAAGACAGGGGGCCCCACCGGGGAGCTGTTTTTT. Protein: CASRKTGGPTGELFF. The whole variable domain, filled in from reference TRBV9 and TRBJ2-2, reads DSGVTQTPKHLITATGQRVTLRCSPRSGDLSVYWYQQSLDQGLQFLIQYYNGEERAKGNILERFSAQQFPDLHSELNLSSLELGDSALYFCASRKTGGPTGELFFGEGSRLTVL.

The CDR3 loop reads CASSHGWYNSPLHF. CDR3 DNA sequence: TGTGCCAGCAGCCACGGATGGTATAATTCACCCCTCCACTTT. This chain joins TRBV14 and TRBJ1-6, with D hard to call. Germline V CDR1 and CDR2: SGHDN, FVKESK. This CDR3 is built from 14 residues. Trimming shortened V by 3 bases and J by 4 bases, and 7 bases separated the two germline ends.

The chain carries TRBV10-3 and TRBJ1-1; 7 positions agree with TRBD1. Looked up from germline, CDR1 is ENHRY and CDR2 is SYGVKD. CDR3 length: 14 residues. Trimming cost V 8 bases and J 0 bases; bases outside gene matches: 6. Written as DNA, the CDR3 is TGTGCCATCCGGGACAGCCCCATGAACACTGAAGCTTTCTTT. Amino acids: CAIRDSPMNTEAFF.

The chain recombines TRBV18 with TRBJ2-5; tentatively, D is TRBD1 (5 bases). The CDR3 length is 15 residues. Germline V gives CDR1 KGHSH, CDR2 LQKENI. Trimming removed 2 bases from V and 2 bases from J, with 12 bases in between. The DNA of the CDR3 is TGTGCCAGCTCACCAAGCCAGGGCAATCAAGAGACCCAGTACTTC. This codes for CASSPSQGNQETQYF. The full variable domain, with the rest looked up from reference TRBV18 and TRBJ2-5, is NAGVMQNPRHLVRRRGQEARLRCSPMKGHSHVYWYRQLPEEGLKFMVYLQKENIIDESGMPKERFSAEFPKEGPSILRIQQVVRGDSAAYFCASSPSQGNQETQYFGPGTRLLVL.

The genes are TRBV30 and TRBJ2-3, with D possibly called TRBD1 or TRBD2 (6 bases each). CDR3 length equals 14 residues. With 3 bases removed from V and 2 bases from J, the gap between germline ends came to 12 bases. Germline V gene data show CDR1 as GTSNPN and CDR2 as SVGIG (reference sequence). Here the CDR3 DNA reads TGTGCCTGGAGAATAGGGGGGTCCACAGATACGCAGTATTTT. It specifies CAWRIGGSTDTQYF.

CDR3 DNA: TGTGCCAGCAGCTTAGCGGGACTGATCTCCTACGAGCAGTACTTC. This translates into CASSLAGLISYEQYF. The genes are TRBV7-9 and TRBJ2-7, with D possibly TRBD2 on 6 matching bases. Germline CDR1 SEHNR, CDR2 FQNEAQ (reference sequence). V shed 0 bases and J shed 0 bases, with 9 bases lying between them. The CDR3 is 15 residues long.

Written as DNA, the CDR3 is TGTGCCAGCAGCTTATACTACGAGCAGTACTTC. Translated, it gives CASSLYYEQYF. The V call is TRBV7-9, the J call TRBJ2-7; D gene ambiguous. Germline CDR1 SEHNR, CDR2 FQNEAQ (reference sequence). V was trimmed by 2 bases and J by 3 bases, leaving 2 bases between them. The CDR3 covers 11 residues.

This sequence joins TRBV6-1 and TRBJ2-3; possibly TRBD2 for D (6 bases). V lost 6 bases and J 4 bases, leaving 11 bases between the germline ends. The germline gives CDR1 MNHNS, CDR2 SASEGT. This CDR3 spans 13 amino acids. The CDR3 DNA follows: TGTGCCAGCAGGGGGGGAGGCCCAGATACGCAGTATTTT. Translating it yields CASRGGGPDTQYF.

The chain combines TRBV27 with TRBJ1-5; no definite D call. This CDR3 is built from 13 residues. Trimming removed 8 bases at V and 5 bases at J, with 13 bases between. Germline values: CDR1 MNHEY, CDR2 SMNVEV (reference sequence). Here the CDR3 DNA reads TGTGCCAGCCGTCGGCAGCGGGATCAGCCCCAGCATTTT. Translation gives CASRRQRDQPQHF.

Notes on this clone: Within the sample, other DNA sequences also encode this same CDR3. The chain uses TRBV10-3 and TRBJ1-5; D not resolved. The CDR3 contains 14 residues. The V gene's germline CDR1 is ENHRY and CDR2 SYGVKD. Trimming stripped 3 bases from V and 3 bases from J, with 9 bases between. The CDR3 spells CAISELGDNQPQHF. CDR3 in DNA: TGTGCCATCAGTGAACTAGGAGACAATCAGCCCCAGCATTTT.

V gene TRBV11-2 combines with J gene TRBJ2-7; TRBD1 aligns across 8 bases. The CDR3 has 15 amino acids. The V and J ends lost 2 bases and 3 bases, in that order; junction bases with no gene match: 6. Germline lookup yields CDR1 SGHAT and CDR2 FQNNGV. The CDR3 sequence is CASSLTTGVGYEQYF. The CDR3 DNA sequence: TGTGCCAGCAGCTTAACGACAGGGGTGGGCTACGAGCAGTACTTC.

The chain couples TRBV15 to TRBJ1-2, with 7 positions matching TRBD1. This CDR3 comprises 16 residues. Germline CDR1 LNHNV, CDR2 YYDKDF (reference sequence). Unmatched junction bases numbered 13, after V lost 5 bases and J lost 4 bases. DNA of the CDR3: TGTGCCACCAGCGGCCTAGGACAGGCCCTCCGCTATGGCTACACCTTC. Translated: CATSGLGQALRYGYTF. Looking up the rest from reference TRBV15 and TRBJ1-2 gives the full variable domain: DAMVIQNPRYQVTQFGKPVTLSCSQTLNHNVMYWYQQKSSQAPKLLFHYYDKDFNNEADTPDNFQSRRPNTSFCFLDIRSPGLGDTAMYLCATSGLGQALRYGYTFGSGTRLTVV.

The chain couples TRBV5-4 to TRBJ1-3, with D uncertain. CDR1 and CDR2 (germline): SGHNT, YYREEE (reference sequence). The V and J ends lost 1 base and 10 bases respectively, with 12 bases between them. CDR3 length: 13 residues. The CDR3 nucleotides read TGTGCCAGCAGCTTGAGTAACGGAGCAACCATATATTTT. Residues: CASSLSNGATIYF.

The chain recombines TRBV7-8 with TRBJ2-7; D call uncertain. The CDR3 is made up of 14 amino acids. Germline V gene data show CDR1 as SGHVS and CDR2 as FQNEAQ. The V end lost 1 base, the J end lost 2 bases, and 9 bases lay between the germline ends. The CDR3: CASSLEFGAYEQYF. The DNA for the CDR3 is TGTGCCAGCAGCTTAGAGTTTGGGGCCTACGAGCAGTACTTC.

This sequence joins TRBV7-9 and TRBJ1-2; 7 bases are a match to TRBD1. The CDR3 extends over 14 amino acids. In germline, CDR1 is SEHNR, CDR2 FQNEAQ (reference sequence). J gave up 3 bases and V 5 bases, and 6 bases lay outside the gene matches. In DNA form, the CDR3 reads TGTGCCAGCAGCCCCGACAGGGAACACTATGGCTACACCTTC. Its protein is CASSPDREHYGYTF.